Below are 28 T cell receptor beta chains sequenced from a single sample in a study of blood T cell repertoires in COVID-19. Produced via immunoSEQ multiplex PCR; TCRdb's table is partial and in-frame only. The table includes 250,000 to 300,000 clones, about 88% detected once. Sequenced material: PBMCs or T cells enriched from blood (not recorded which). Source of these receptors: a young man with acute COVID-19.

This clone was recorded a few times. The chain joins TRBV19 to TRBJ1-5, with D perhaps TRBD1 (6 bases). The germline V gene has CDR1 LNHDA and CDR2 SQIVND (reference sequence). The CDR3 runs 14 residues. Trimming stripped 5 bases from V and 7 bases from J, with 15 bases between. In nucleotides, the CDR3 is TGTGCCAGTAGTCTCACAGGGATGGTGCAGCCCCAGCATTTT. Translating gives CASSLTGMVQPQHF.

V gene TRBV5-1 combines with J gene TRBJ2-1, with TRBD1 matching over 12 bases. CDR1 and CDR2 from the germline V gene are SGHRS and YFSETQ. There are 15 residues in the CDR3. Unmatched junction bases numbered 8, after V lost 5 bases and J lost 8 bases. The CDR3 loop reads CASSFPGQGADEQFF. The CDR3 DNA reads as TGCGCCAGCAGTTTCCCGGGACAGGGGGCAGATGAGCAGTTCTTC. Complete variable domain (other parts from reference TRBV5-1 and TRBJ2-1): KAGVTQTPRYLIKTRGQQVTLSCSPISGHRSVSWYQQTPGQGLQFLFEYFSETQRNKGNFPGRFSGRQFSNSRSEMNVSTLELGDSALYLCASSFPGQGADEQFFGPGTRLTVL.

V usage is TRBV5-1 and J usage is TRBJ2-5; TRBD1 matches at 9 bases. The germline V gene encodes CDR1 SGHRS and CDR2 YFSETQ. Trimming took 3 bases from V and 4 from J; bases not matched to a gene: 7. This CDR3 has 15 amino acids. CDR3 bases: TGCGCCAGCAGCTCCGGGGGACAGGGAAGAGAGACCCAGTACTTC. Translating gives CASSSGGQGRETQYF.

The chain carries TRBV19 and TRBJ1-2; 7 bases align to TRBD1. CDR1 LNHDA and CDR2 SQIVND come from the germline V gene (reference sequence). Germline trimming cut 5 bases from V and 8 bases from J; bases unmatched to any gene: 20. The CDR3 consists of 17 residues. The CDR3 sequence: CASSSEGARTTFLGYTF. The CDR3 DNA reads as TGTGCCAGTAGTTCTGAGGGGGCGCGGACTACATTTCTAGGCTACACCTTC. Full variable domain (remainder filled in from reference TRBV19 and TRBJ1-2): DGGITQSPKYLFRKEGQNVTLSCEQNLNHDAMYWYRQDPGQGLRLIYYSQIVNDFQKGDIAEGYSVSREKKESFPLTVTSAQKNPTAFYLCASSSEGARTTFLGYTFGSGTRLTVV.

The V gene is TRBV27, the J gene TRBJ1-3, with D unresolved. The CDR3 is 15 residues long. CDR1 is MNHEY, CDR2 SMNVEV, per germline (reference sequence). The V end lost 3 bases, the J end lost 0 bases, and 9 bases lay between the germline ends. For the CDR3, the DNA is TGTGCCAGCAGTTTGATGGCCAACTCTGGAAACACCATATATTTT. This translates into CASSLMANSGNTIYF.

Here the CDR3 DNA reads TGTGCCAGCAGTCCGGGACTAGCGGTCTCCGTAAGCTCCTACAATGAGCAGTTCTTC. As protein: CASSPGLAVSVSSYNEQFF. The gene calls are TRBV2 and TRBJ2-1; 11 nucleotides line up with TRBD2. CDR3 size: 19 residues. Germline lookup yields CDR1 SNHLY and CDR2 FYNNEI. The ends lost 5 bases at V and 0 bases at J; junction bases unmatched: 12.

CDR3 DNA sequence: TGTGCCAGCAGCCGAGACAGGGTCGGCAATGAGCAGTTCTTC. Encoded protein: CASSRDRVGNEQFF. This sequence joins TRBV4-2 and TRBJ2-1, with TRBD1 identical over 7 bases. The V and J ends lost 4 bases and 6 bases, in that order; junction bases with no gene match: 6. The CDR3 covers 14 residues. Germline lookup yields CDR1 LGHNA and CDR2 YNFKEQ.

The DNA of the CDR3 is TGTGCCAGCAGCAAAGCTCCAGGGACTATATACGGGCATCAGCCCCAGCATTTT. Encoded protein: CASSKAPGTIYGHQPQHF. The V call is TRBV21-1, the J call TRBJ1-5. TRBV21-1 corresponds to a pseudogene. The CDR3 covers 18 residues.

The chain links TRBV7-9 to TRBJ2-3; 7 bases line up with TRBD1. CDR1 is SEHNR, CDR2 FQNEAQ, per germline (reference sequence). There are 19 residues in the CDR3. V shed 4 bases, J shed 6 bases, and the junction held 22 bases outside the gene matches. The CDR3 loop reads CASSSDRILPGQRPDTQYF. CDR3 in DNA: TGTGCCAGCAGCTCAGACCGGATATTACCGGGACAGCGCCCGGATACGCAGTATTTT.

This clone came up a few times. This chain connects TRBV27 to TRBJ1-4; D not resolved. Trimming cost V 4 bases and J 0 bases, with 12 bases left between them. This CDR3 spans 16 amino acids. Germline V gene lookup returns CDR1 MNHEY and CDR2 SMNVEV (reference sequence). The CDR3 is CASSSRQTATNEKLFF. The CDR3 bases are TGTGCCAGCAGTTCCAGACAAACTGCAACTAATGAAAAACTGTTTTTT.

The J gene is TRBJ2-2, the V gene TRBV6-1; D possibly corresponds to TRBD1 (6 bases). Germline CDR1 reads MNHNS; CDR2 reads SASEGT. The CDR3 consists of 16 residues. Trimming took off 3 bases at V and 1 base at J, with 12 bases between the two ends. The CDR3: CASSDPPGQNTGELFF. CDR3 in DNA: TGTGCCAGCAGTGATCCCCCGGGACAGAACACCGGGGAGCTGTTTTTT.

V is TRBV10-3 and J is TRBJ2-7, with 9 bases identical to TRBD2. V lost 2 bases, J lost 2 bases, and 4 bases stayed unmatched. The CDR3 runs to 15 residues. The germline CDR1 and CDR2 sequences are ENHRY and SYGVKD. CDR3 DNA: TGTGCCATCAGTGAGGGTCCTAGCGGGACCTACGAGCAGTACGTC. Encoded protein: CAISEGPSGTYEQYV.

V gene TRBV2 combines with J gene TRBJ1-2; no firm D call. This CDR3 has 16 amino acids. In germline, CDR1 is SNHLY, CDR2 FYNNEI. V shed 7 bases and J shed 0 bases, with 18 bases lying between them. Here the CDR3 reads CASNGPRSGANYGYTF. The CDR3 nucleotides are TGTGCCAGCAATGGCCCCCGGAGCGGAGCTAACTATGGCTACACCTTC. The whole variable domain, filled in from reference TRBV2 and TRBJ1-2, reads EPEVTQTPSHQVTQMGQEVILRCVPISNHLYFYWYRQILGQKVEFLVSFYNNEISEKSEIFDDQFSVERPDGSNFTLKIRSTKLEDSAMYFCASNGPRSGANYGYTFGSGTRLTVV.

The chain combines TRBV28 with TRBJ1-1; 8 bases map to TRBD1. This CDR3 has 15 amino acids. Germline CDR1 reads MDHEN; CDR2 reads SYDVKM. V shed 5 bases, J shed 4 bases, and the junction held 9 bases outside the gene matches. CDR3 nucleotides: TGTGCCAGCAGTGCCCAGCGGACAGGGACCACTGAAGCTTTCTTT. It codes for CASSAQRTGTTEAFF.

The chain combines TRBV11-2 with TRBJ1-5, with D unclear. V lost 5 bases and J lost 3, with 11 bases in between. This CDR3 contains 14 residues. Germline assignment: CDR1 SGHAT and CDR2 FQNNGV. The CDR3 here is CASSPERFNQPQHF. Written as DNA, the CDR3 is TGTGCCAGCAGCCCCGAACGGTTCAATCAGCCCCAGCATTTT.

This chain uses TRBV9 with TRBJ2-3; 11 nucleotides align to TRBD2. Trimming at V came to 3 bases and at J to 4 bases, leaving 7 bases not matched to a gene. Looked up from germline, CDR1 is SGDLS and CDR2 is YYNGEE. The CDR3 is made up of 16 amino acids. The DNA of the CDR3 is TGTGCCAGCAGCGGCCTAGCGGGAGGTGGCGCAGATACGCAGTATTTT. Its protein product is CASSGLAGGGADTQYF. Full variable domain (missing parts from reference TRBV9 and TRBJ2-3): DSGVTQTPKHLITATGQRVTLRCSPRSGDLSVYWYQQSLDQGLQFLIQYYNGEERAKGNILERFSAQQFPDLHSELNLSSLELGDSALYFCASSGLAGGGADTQYFGPGTRLTVL.

CDR3 in DNA: TGCAGCGAAACCAGGGTGTCCATGAACACTGAAGCTTTCTTT. Translating it yields CSETRVSMNTEAFF. The chain recombines TRBV29-1 with TRBJ1-1; perhaps TRBD1 as D (5 bases). CDR3 size: 14 residues. The germline V and J ends were trimmed by 7 bases and 0 bases, with 15 bases remaining between them. Germline CDR1 SQVTM, CDR2 ANQGSEA.

This rearrangement joins TRBV12-2 to TRBJ2-2; the table's D gene call, TRBD1, was not cross checked with the DNA. TRBV12-2 is a recognized pseudogene. The CDR3 totals 14 residues. The CDR3 sequence is CASRLGAGTGELFF. CDR3 nucleotide sequence: TGTGCAAGTCGCTTAGGGGCAGGCACCGGGGAGCTGTTTTTT.

As DNA, the CDR3 is TGTGCCAGCAGTTATACTGGGCCCTCTAGCAATCAGCCCCAGCATTTT. As protein: CASSYTGPSSNQPQHF. The V and J genes are TRBV6-5 and TRBJ1-5; D is undetermined. This CDR3 has 16 residues. V lost 3 bases to trimming and J lost 0 bases, with 12 bases between them. Germline CDR1 and CDR2: MNHEY and SVGAGI.

CDR3 nucleotide sequence: TGCGCCAGCAGCCCTTACGGGAAAGACTATGGCTACACCTTC. This encodes CASSPYGKDYGYTF. V is TRBV5-1 and J is TRBJ1-2; D call uncertain. Germline CDR1 SGHRS, CDR2 YFSETQ. CDR3 length: 14 residues. Trimming removed 4 bases at V and 3 bases at J, with 13 bases between. Drawing the rest from reference TRBV5-1 and TRBJ1-2, the complete variable domain is KAGVTQTPRYLIKTRGQQVTLSCSPISGHRSVSWYQQTPGQGLQFLFEYFSETQRNKGNFPGRFSGRQFSNSRSEMNVSTLELGDSALYLCASSPYGKDYGYTFGSGTRLTVV.

On this clone: Other nucleotide sequences in the sample specify the same CDR3. This chain joins TRBV5-1 and TRBJ1-6, with D perhaps matching TRBD1 (5 bases). From germline, CDR1 is SGHRS and CDR2 YFSETQ. Trimming took off 0 bases at V and 0 bases at J, with 7 bases between the two ends. CDR3 size: 16 residues. CDR3 DNA sequence: TGCGCCAGCAGCTTGGGGGGCAGCTCCTATAATTCACCCCTCCACTTT. Translation: CASSLGGSSYNSPLHF.

The chain carries TRBV6-5 and TRBJ1-5, with D possibly matching TRBD1 (6 bases). This CDR3 is 15 amino acids long. In germline, CDR1 is MNHEY, CDR2 SVGAGI. Trimming stripped 7 bases from V and 0 bases from J, with 13 bases between. The DNA for the CDR3 is TGTGCCAGCAATTGGAACAGGGATAGCAATCAGCCCCAGCATTTT. It yields the protein CASNWNRDSNQPQHF.

This clone was seen a single time. The rearrangement joins TRBV30 to TRBJ2-2, with 7 bases matching TRBD2. V was clipped by 7 bases and J by 5 bases; unmatched bases: 10. Germline V lookup: CDR1 GTSNPN, CDR2 SVGIG (reference sequence). This CDR3 region has 14 residues. The CDR3 spells CASAVGRPTGELFF. As DNA, the CDR3 is TGTGCCTCCGCGGTCGGGAGGCCAACCGGGGAGCTGTTTTTT.

The chain employs TRBV7-8 and TRBJ1-5, with D possibly matching TRBD1 (5 bases). The CDR3 extends over 14 amino acids. Germline V gene data show CDR1 as SGHVS and CDR2 as FQNEAQ. V was pared by 5 bases and J by 7 bases, with 15 bases between. This chain's CDR3 is CASSPDSTDQPQHF. The CDR3 DNA sequence: TGTGCCAGCAGCCCCGACAGTACCGACCAGCCCCAGCATTTT.

The rearrangement joins TRBV6-4 to TRBJ2-1; D might be TRBD2 (6 bases). Germline V gives CDR1 MRHNA, CDR2 SNTAGT. Trimming cost V 2 bases and J 1 base, with 9 bases left between them. This CDR3 spans 15 amino acids. Here the CDR3 reads CASSDRSGSYNEQFF. The CDR3 DNA sequence: TGTGCCAGCAGTGACAGGAGCGGGTCCTACAATGAGCAGTTCTTC.

This clone occurred a few times. The chain has TRBV18 and TRBJ1-6, with a tentative D call TRBD1 (5 bases). The CDR3 is 15 residues long. CDR1 is KGHSH and CDR2 is LQKENI in the germline V gene. V lost 3 bases, J lost 6 bases, and 12 bases lay in between. CDR3 region: CASSPLGGSNSPLHF. In nucleotides, the CDR3 is TGTGCCAGCTCACCCCTCGGGGGTAGTAATTCACCCCTCCACTTT.

The chain has TRBV6-2 or TRBV6-3 and TRBJ2-7; TRBD1 is a possible D gene (5 bases). This CDR3 region has 13 residues. The germline V gene has CDR1 MNHEY and CDR2 SVGEGT. The V end lost 2 bases, the J end lost 5 bases, and 10 bases lay between the germline ends. CDR3 sequence reads: CASSYPGHNEQYV. For the CDR3, the DNA is TGTGCCAGCAGTTACCCCGGACACAACGAGCAGTACGTC.

This chain links TRBV2 with TRBJ1-2; D is perhaps TRBD1 (6 bases). V was cut by 6 bases and J by 7 bases, with 21 bases left in between. The CDR3 is 15 residues long. CDR1 and CDR2 from the germline V gene are SNHLY and FYNNEI. DNA of the CDR3: TGTGCCAGCAGCCAAAGGGGGACTAACTCTGCTGGCTACACCTTC. This encodes CASSQRGTNSAGYTF.